One and the same sample provided the 31 T cell receptor beta chains below, sequenced in a study of cytomegalovirus exposure and HLA in healthy donors. The primer mix had 60 Vbeta and 13 Jbeta primers. Method: immunoSEQ multiplex PCR; TCRdb's copy keeps in-frame clones and lacks some. The data show about 180,000 clones, around 80% seen once. Sequences were obtained from PBMCs. These receptor sequences come from a girl aged 5 to 17 in good health and CMV-seropositive.

V usage is TRBV6-5 and J usage is TRBJ2-7, with 10 bases aligning to TRBD2. The CDR3 length is 12 residues. The V gene's germline CDR1 is MNHEY and CDR2 SVGAGI. V lost 6 bases, J lost 6 bases, and 2 bases stayed unmatched. The DNA of the CDR3 is TGTGCCAGCAGACGGACTAGCGGCGAGCAGTACTTC. It specifies CASRRTSGEQYF.

This chain connects TRBV19 to TRBJ2-5, with 10 positions matching TRBD2. The CDR3 runs to 16 residues. Germline V CDR1 and CDR2: LNHDA, SQIVND (reference sequence). The J segment lost 1 base and the V segment lost 5 bases, leaving 7 bases of the junction unmatched. As DNA, the CDR3 is TGTGCCAGTAGTTACCGAGCGGGAGGGCCCCAAGAGACCCAGTACTTC. It translates to CASSYRAGGPQETQYF.

This clone was detected only a few times. The chain links TRBV19 to TRBJ2-7, with 7 nucleotides matching TRBD1. CDR3 length: 13 residues. The trim removed 5 bases at V and 3 bases at J, leaving 4 bases unmatched. Germline V lookup: CDR1 LNHDA, CDR2 SQIVND (reference sequence). The DNA for the CDR3 is TGTGCCAGTAGTGCTACAGGGGTCTACGAGCAGTACTTC. As protein: CASSATGVYEQYF.

The chain uses TRBV7-2 and TRBJ2-1, with 7 bases identical to TRBD1. The junction had 5 bases not matched to a gene; V was cut back by 1 base and J by 5 bases. Germline values: CDR1 SGHTA, CDR2 FQGNSA. CDR3 size: 15 residues. CDR3 DNA: TGTGCCAGCAGCTTAGACAGGGGACGAAACAATGAGCAGTTCTTC. It specifies CASSLDRGRNNEQFF.

The V and J genes are TRBV7-2 and TRBJ1-1, with D possibly matching TRBD1 (6 bases). Germline CDR1 reads SGHTA; CDR2 reads FQGNSA. The germline V and J ends were trimmed by 6 bases and 5 bases, with 19 bases remaining between them. The CDR3 is made up of 15 amino acids. The DNA for the CDR3 is TGTGCCAGCAGTCCCTTAAATGGGGGCGCGACTGAAGCTTTCTTT. As protein: CASSPLNGGATEAFF.

The genes are TRBV5-4 and TRBJ1-1; D ambiguous. Trimming pared 1 base from V and 1 base from J, leaving 8 bases between. The CDR3 is made up of 14 amino acids. CDR1 is SGHNT, CDR2 YYREEE, per germline (reference sequence). The CDR3 spells CASSLKEGNTEAFF. In DNA form, the CDR3 reads TGTGCCAGCAGCTTGAAAGAGGGGAACACTGAAGCTTTCTTT.

This sequence joins TRBV19 and TRBJ2-7; D may be TRBD1 (5 bases). Trimming took 7 bases from V and 0 from J, leaving 10 bases between them. From germline, CDR1 is LNHDA and CDR2 SQIVND (reference sequence). The CDR3 runs to 13 residues. CDR3 coding DNA: TGTGCCAGTACAACAGGAAGCTCCTACGAGCAGTACTTC. This sequence encodes CASTTGSSYEQYF.

V is TRBV10-3 and J is TRBJ2-2; the D is unclear. This CDR3 contains 13 residues. Trimming cost V 2 bases and J 5 bases, with 6 bases left between them. Germline V CDR1 and CDR2: ENHRY, SYGVKD. The CDR3 here is CAISEVPTGELFF. The CDR3 DNA follows: TGTGCCATCAGTGAGGTCCCGACCGGGGAGCTGTTTTTT.

V gene TRBV9 combines with J gene TRBJ2-6; D gene unclear. Trimming left V 5 bases short and J 1 base short, with 4 bases between. The CDR3 length is 13 residues. Germline loops: CDR1 SGDLS, CDR2 YYNGEE. The CDR3 sequence: CASRASGANVLTF. For the CDR3, the DNA is TGTGCCAGCAGGGCTTCTGGGGCCAACGTCCTGACTTTC. Full variable domain (remainder filled in from reference TRBV9 and TRBJ2-6): DSGVTQTPKHLITATGQRVTLRCSPRSGDLSVYWYQQSLDQGLQFLIQYYNGEERAKGNILERFSAQQFPDLHSELNLSSLELGDSALYFCASRASGANVLTFGAGSRLTVL.

J is TRBJ2-5 and V is TRBV10-3, with TRBD1 identical over 8 bases. The CDR3 runs 16 residues. Trimming at V came to 2 bases and at J to 4 bases, leaving 9 bases not matched to a gene. Germline V gene lookup returns CDR1 ENHRY and CDR2 SYGVKD. The CDR3 protein is CAISEPGTGGGETQYF. Written as DNA, the CDR3 is TGTGCCATCAGTGAGCCTGGGACAGGAGGTGGAGAGACCCAGTACTTC.

Only a few counts were recorded for this clone. This chain joins TRBV7-7 and TRBJ2-7, with D tentatively TRBD2 (6 bases). Trimming removed 5 bases at V and 6 bases at J, with 20 bases between. This CDR3 spans 15 amino acids. Germline values: CDR1 SSHAT, CDR2 FNYEAQ (reference sequence). For the CDR3, the DNA is TGTGCCAGCAGCCCCGGGACTGACCCCACCCCCGAGCAGTACTTC. It translates to CASSPGTDPTPEQYF.

This clone has only one observation. The V call is TRBV10-3, the J call TRBJ2-5; tentative D call: TRBD1 (5 bases). The V gene's germline CDR1 is ENHRY and CDR2 SYGVKD. This CDR3 has 13 amino acids. Trimming cost V 4 bases and J 2 bases, with 8 bases left between them. The CDR3: CAISARQQETQYF. DNA of the CDR3: TGTGCCATCAGTGCAAGACAGCAAGAGACCCAGTACTTC.

V gene TRBV29-1 combines with J gene TRBJ2-5; the D gene is possibly TRBD2 (6 bases). This CDR3 has 14 amino acids. The germline CDR1 and CDR2 sequences are SQVTM and ANQGSEA. The V and J ends lost 7 bases and 5 bases respectively, with 20 bases between them. The CDR3 spells CSAASRGFRETQYF. Here the CDR3 DNA reads TGCAGCGCCGCCTCACGGGGGTTTCGGGAGACCCAGTACTTC.

The V call is TRBV21-1, the J call TRBJ2-3; TRBD1, the table's D call, was not compared with the DNA. TRBV21-1 is a pseudogene segment. This CDR3 is built from 20 residues. CDR3 sequence reads: CASSQKGVRDTPYATDTQYF. As DNA, the CDR3 is TGTGCCAGCAGCCAGAAGGGTGTTCGGGACACTCCCTACGCCACAGATACGCAGTATTTT.

The V gene is TRBV15, the J gene TRBJ1-4, with no clear D. Looked up from germline, CDR1 is LNHNV and CDR2 is YYDKDF (reference sequence). The CDR3 is 14 amino acids. Trimming took 9 bases from V and 0 from J, leaving 11 bases between them. The DNA for the CDR3 is TGTGCCACGAGTTTCCAGGCAACTAATGAAAAACTGTTTTTT. The encoded protein is CATSFQATNEKLFF. The variable domain in full, with the rest retrieved from reference TRBV15 and TRBJ1-4, is DAMVIQNPRYQVTQFGKPVTLSCSQTLNHNVMYWYQQKSSQAPKLLFHYYDKDFNNEADTPDNFQSRRPNTSFCFLDIRSPGLGDTAMYLCATSFQATNEKLFFGSGTQLSVL.

The chain joins TRBV27 to TRBJ2-5, with D possibly TRBD1 on 6 matching bases. V was trimmed by 6 bases and J by 4 bases, leaving 24 bases between them. From germline, CDR1 is MNHEY and CDR2 SMNVEV (reference sequence). CDR3 length: 17 amino acids. The CDR3 coding sequence is TGTGCCAGCAGCCCACAGGGTTGGTTCTCTGGTCCAGAGACCCAGTACTTC. Protein product: CASSPQGWFSGPETQYF.

V and J are TRBV27 and TRBJ2-1, with 8 bases that match TRBD2. With 5 bases clipped from V and 6 bases from J, the junction kept 9 bases outside the gene matches. The CDR3 is 15 amino acids. From germline, CDR1 is MNHEY and CDR2 SMNVEV (reference sequence). As DNA, the CDR3 is TGTGCCAGCAGTATCCTCACGGCGGGGGGCAATGAGCAGTTCTTC. Encoded protein: CASSILTAGGNEQFF.

V usage is TRBV7-9 and J usage is TRBJ1-2; 7 bases map to TRBD1. With 5 bases clipped from V and 2 bases from J, the junction kept 5 bases outside the gene matches. The CDR3 runs to 14 residues. Germline lookup yields CDR1 SEHNR and CDR2 FQNEAQ (reference sequence). The CDR3 region has the DNA TGTGCCAGCAGCCGAGGACAGGTGAACTATGGCTACACCTTC. This translates into CASSRGQVNYGYTF.

The V and J genes are TRBV7-9 and TRBJ2-5, with TRBD1 matching over 9 bases. V lost 7 bases, J lost 6 bases, and 6 bases stayed unmatched. The CDR3 runs 13 residues. Germline lookup yields CDR1 SEHNR and CDR2 FQNEAQ (reference sequence). CDR3 sequence (DNA): TGTGCCAGCAACCGGGACAGGGCGAAGACCCAGTACTTC. It is translated as CASNRDRAKTQYF.

This clone was picked up a small number of times. The chain carries TRBV5-6 and TRBJ2-5; 8 bases are shared with TRBD2. J gave up 4 bases and V 1 base, and 3 bases lay outside the gene matches. The CDR3 is 14 residues long. CDR1 and CDR2 (germline): SGHDT, YYEEEE. CDR3 DNA sequence: TGTGCCAGCAGCTTGCACGGGGGGGGAGAGACCCAGTACTTC. Encoded protein: CASSLHGGGETQYF.

The chain is built from TRBV4-1 and TRBJ2-7; D not resolved. V lost 1 base to trimming and J lost 2 bases, with 6 bases between them. CDR3 size: 13 residues. The germline CDR1 and CDR2 sequences are MGHRA and YSYEKL. The CDR3 sequence is CASSQAPTYEQYF. The CDR3 DNA follows: TGCGCCAGCAGCCAAGCACCTACCTACGAGCAGTACTTC.

The rearrangement uses TRBV4-2 and TRBJ1-5, with D uncertain. CDR1 and CDR2 (germline): LGHNA, YNFKEQ. There are 14 residues in the CDR3. Trimming removed 1 base at V and 5 bases at J, with 9 bases between. The CDR3 bases are TGTGCCAGCAGCCAAGCCGTAAGAGATCAGCCCCAGCATTTT. Amino acids: CASSQAVRDQPQHF.

The DNA of the CDR3 is TGCGCCAGCAGCCAGAGGCCGGTAGGGGGCCGGGGTGGTGAAGCTTTCTTT. This encodes CASSQRPVGGRGGEAFF. This sequence joins TRBV4-1 and TRBJ1-1, with TRBD1 matching 7 bases. With V trimmed by 3 bases and J by 7 bases, 17 bases remained unmatched. The V gene's germline CDR1 is MGHRA and CDR2 YSYEKL. The length of the CDR3 is 17 residues.

This chain connects TRBV9 to TRBJ1-3, with TRBD1 matching 8 bases. The CDR3 spans 16 residues. V shed 0 bases and J 4 bases; nucleotides not matched to a gene: 6. Germline V lookup: CDR1 SGDLS, CDR2 YYNGEE. In DNA form, the CDR3 reads TGTGCCAGCAGCGTAGGATCGCAGGGGGCCGGAAACACCATATATTTT. Residues: CASSVGSQGAGNTIYF.

The chain employs TRBV9 and TRBJ2-5, with D unclear. Germline values: CDR1 SGDLS, CDR2 YYNGEE. The length of the CDR3 is 14 residues. V was pared by 1 base and J by 1 base, with 8 bases between. The CDR3 DNA reads TGTGCCAGCAGCGTAAGCTCCCTCCAAGAGACCCAGTACTTC. Translated: CASSVSSLQETQYF. Complete variable domain (other parts from reference TRBV9 and TRBJ2-5): DSGVTQTPKHLITATGQRVTLRCSPRSGDLSVYWYQQSLDQGLQFLIQYYNGEERAKGNILERFSAQQFPDLHSELNLSSLELGDSALYFCASSVSSLQETQYFGPGTRLLVL.

The genes are TRBV6-5 and TRBJ2-1; a possible D gene is TRBD2 (6 bases). V lost 6 bases, J lost 7 bases, and 16 bases lay in between. Germline assignment: CDR1 MNHEY and CDR2 SVGAGI. This CDR3 region has 14 residues. The CDR3 here is CASSEAGLRNEQFF. As DNA, the CDR3 is TGTGCCAGCAGCGAGGCGGGACTCAGAAATGAGCAGTTCTTC.

This chain joins TRBV25-1 and TRBJ2-1, with TRBD2 matching 12 bases. The V gene end was trimmed by 5 bases and the J gene end by 10 bases; junction bases not matched to a gene: 9. The length of the CDR3 is 15 residues. Germline lookup yields CDR1 MGHDK and CDR2 SYGVNS. CDR3: CASSLPLAGGREQFF. The DNA for the CDR3 is TGTGCCAGCAGTCTACCCCTAGCGGGAGGGCGGGAGCAGTTCTTC.

The V call is TRBV27, the J call TRBJ1-2; D perhaps matches TRBD1 (6 bases). V was trimmed by 5 bases and J by 4 bases, leaving 17 bases between them. This CDR3 spans 15 amino acids. Germline V gene sequence: CDR1 MNHEY, CDR2 SMNVEV (reference sequence). The CDR3 coding sequence is TGTGCCAGCAGTCTACAAACCGGGACAAGCTATGGCTACACCTTC. It translates to CASSLQTGTSYGYTF.

The rearrangement joins TRBV19 to TRBJ1-1, with 10 bases identical to TRBD1. The CDR3 loop spans 14 amino acids. Germline V CDR1 and CDR2: LNHDA, SQIVND (reference sequence). J lost 4 bases, V lost 6 bases, and 5 bases had no gene match. CDR3 residues: CASSRQGASTEAFF. CDR3 coding DNA: TGTGCCAGTAGCCGACAGGGGGCGAGCACTGAAGCTTTCTTT. Full variable domain (missing parts from reference TRBV19 and TRBJ1-1): DGGITQSPKYLFRKEGQNVTLSCEQNLNHDAMYWYRQDPGQGLRLIYYSQIVNDFQKGDIAEGYSVSREKKESFPLTVTSAQKNPTAFYLCASSRQGASTEAFFGQGTRLTVV.

V gene TRBV11-3 combines with J gene TRBJ2-7, with D possibly matching TRBD1 (5 bases). The CDR3 is 12 residues long. V lost 9 bases and J 5 bases, leaving 14 bases between the germline ends. The germline gives CDR1 SGHNT, CDR2 YENEEA. CDR3 sequence (DNA): TGTGCCAGGACCAGGGAAGGGGACGAGCAGTACTTC. It specifies CARTREGDEQYF. Filled out from reference TRBV11-3 and TRBJ2-7, the complete variable domain reads EAGVVQSPRYKIIEKKQPVAFWCNPISGHNTLYWYLQNLGQGPELLIRYENEEAVDDSQLPKDRFSAERLKGVDSTLKIQPAELGDSAVYLCARTREGDEQYFGPGTRLTVT.

This clone was observed a single time. V is TRBV11-2 and J is TRBJ1-2; no definite D call. CDR1 SGHAT and CDR2 FQNNGV come from the germline V gene. The CDR3 sequence is 15 residues long. The V end lost 1 base, the J end lost 6 bases, and 15 bases lay between the germline ends. The CDR3 bases are TGTGCCAGCAGCTTAGGGTTCCGCCTCCCGGATGGCTACACCTTC. Its protein is CASSLGFRLPDGYTF. Full variable domain (remainder filled in from reference TRBV11-2 and TRBJ1-2): EAGVAQSPRYKIIEKRQSVAFWCNPISGHATLYWYQQILGQGPKLLIQFQNNGVVDDSQLPKDRFSAERLKGVDSTLKIQPAKLEDSAVYLCASSLGFRLPDGYTFGSGTRLTVV.